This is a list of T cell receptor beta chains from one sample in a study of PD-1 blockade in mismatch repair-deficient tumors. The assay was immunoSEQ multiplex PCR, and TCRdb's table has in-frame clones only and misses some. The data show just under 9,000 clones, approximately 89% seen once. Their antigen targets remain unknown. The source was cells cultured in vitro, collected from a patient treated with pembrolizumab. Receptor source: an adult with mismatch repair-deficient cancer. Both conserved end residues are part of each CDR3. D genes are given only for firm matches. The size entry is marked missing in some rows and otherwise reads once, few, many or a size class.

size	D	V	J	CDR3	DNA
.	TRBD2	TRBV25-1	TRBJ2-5	CASSVHRGGETQYF	TGTGCCAGCAGTGTACATCGGGGAGGGGAGACCCAGTACTTC
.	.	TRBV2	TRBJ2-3	CASSMRRDSTDTQYF	TGTGCCAGCAGTATGCGGAGGGACAGCACAGATACGCAGTATTTT
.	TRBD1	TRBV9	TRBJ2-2	CASSVETGGTGELFF	TGTGCCAGCAGCGTAGAAACAGGGGGCACCGGGGAGCTGTTTTTT
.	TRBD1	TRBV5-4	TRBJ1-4	CASSLTGTGFEKLFF	TGTGCCAGCAGCTTAACCGGGACAGGGTTTGAAAAACTGTTTTTT
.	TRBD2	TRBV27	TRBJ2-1	CASRRPGLAAEQFF	TGTGCCAGCAGACGCCCGGGACTAGCGGCTGAGCAGTTCTTC
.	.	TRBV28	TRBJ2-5	CASSRPIETQYF	TGTGCCAGCAGTCGCCCAATCGAGACCCAGTACTTC
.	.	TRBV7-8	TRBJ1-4	CASSRGWGALEKLFF	TGTGCCAGCAGCCGCGGTTGGGGGGCGTTGGAAAAACTGTTTTTT
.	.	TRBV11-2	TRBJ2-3	CASSLDGARTDTQYF	TGTGCCAGCAGCTTAGACGGGGCCCGCACAGATACGCAGTATTTT
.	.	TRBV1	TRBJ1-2	CTSSQVGQGWGYTF	TGCACCAGCAGCCAAGTGGGACAGGGTTGGGGCTACACCTTC
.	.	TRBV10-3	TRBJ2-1	CAIKGAGARGDEQFF	TGTGCCATCAAAGGCGCAGGGGCAAGGGGTGATGAGCAGTTCTTC
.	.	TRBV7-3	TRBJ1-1	CASSLNIDSGGLDTEAFF	TGTGCCAGCAGCTTAAATATCGATTCGGGGGGACTTGACACTGAAGCTTTCTTT
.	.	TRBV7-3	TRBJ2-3	CASSLSGRENTDTQYF	TGTGCCAGCAGCTTGTCCGGGAGAGAGAACACAGATACGCAGTATTTT
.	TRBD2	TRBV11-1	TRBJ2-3	CASSPLAGVTDTQYF	TGTGCCAGCAGCCCCCTAGCGGGAGTCACAGATACGCAGTATTTT
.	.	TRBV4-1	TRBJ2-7	CASSQASFSSYEQYF	TGCGCCAGCAGCCAAGCAAGTTTCAGCTCCTACGAGCAGTACTTC
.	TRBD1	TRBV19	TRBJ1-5	CASSRTGVSNQPQHF	TGTGCCAGTAGTCGGACAGGGGTGAGCAATCAGCCCCAGCATTTT
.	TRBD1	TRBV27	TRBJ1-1	CASKWTGNTEAFF	TGTGCCAGCAAGTGGACAGGGAACACTGAAGCTTTCTTT
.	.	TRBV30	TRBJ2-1	CAWSLSGSSWDEQFF	TGTGCCTGGAGTCTATCAGGGAGTTCGTGGGATGAGCAGTTCTTC
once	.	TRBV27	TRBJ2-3	CASSPLRSQIPDTQYF	TGTGCCAGCAGTCCGCTCAGGAGCCAAATACCAGATACGCAGTATTTT
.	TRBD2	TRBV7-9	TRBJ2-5	CASGPLAGDQETQYF	TGTGCCAGCGGACCGCTAGCGGGGGACCAAGAGACCCAGTACTTC
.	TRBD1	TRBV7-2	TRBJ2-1	CASSSPLPLQTGRVDEQFF	TGTGCCAGCAGCTCTCCCCTCCCCCTACAGACAGGGCGGGTCGATGAGCAGTTCTTC
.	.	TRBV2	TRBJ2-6	CASSGDRLSSGANVLTF	TGTGCCAGCAGTGGAGACAGACTGAGCTCTGGGGCCAACGTCCTGACTTTC
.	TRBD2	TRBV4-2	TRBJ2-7	CASSQGLAGAIPYEQYF	TGTGCCAGCAGCCAAGGACTAGCGGGAGCGATACCCTACGAGCAGTACTTC
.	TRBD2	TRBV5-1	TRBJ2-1	CASRLAGEFYNEQFF	TGCGCCAGCAGACTAGCGGGAGAGTTCTACAATGAGCAGTTCTTC
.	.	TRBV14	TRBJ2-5	CASSHGSQETQYF	TGTGCCAGCAGCCATGGCAGTCAAGAGACCCAGTACTTC
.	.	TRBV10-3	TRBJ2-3	CAISEDLATDTQYF	TGTGCCATCAGTGAGGACCTGGCAACAGATACGCAGTATTTT
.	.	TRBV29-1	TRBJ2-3	CSVEKQGTDTQYF	TGCAGCGTTGAGAAACAGGGAACAGATACGCAGTATTTT
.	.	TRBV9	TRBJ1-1	CASSVAAGRGYTEAFF	TGTGCCAGCAGCGTAGCAGCGGGGAGGGGGTACACTGAAGCTTTCTTT
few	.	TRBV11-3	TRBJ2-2	CASSLERGTGELFF	TGTGCCAGCAGCTTAGAAAGGGGTACCGGGGAGCTGTTTTTT
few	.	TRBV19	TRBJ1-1	CASSIVGGLNTEAFF	TGTGCCAGTAGTATAGTTGGGGGCTTGAACACTGAAGCTTTCTTT
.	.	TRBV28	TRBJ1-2	CASIERGKSAGYTF	TGTGCCAGCATTGAGAGAGGGAAATCTGCTGGCTACACCTTC
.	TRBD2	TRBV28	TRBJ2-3	CASGDSGSPDTQYF	TGTGCCAGCGGGGATAGCGGGAGTCCGGATACGCAGTATTTT
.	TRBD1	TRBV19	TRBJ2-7	CASRLGTGNYEQYF	TGTGCCAGTAGGCTCGGGACAGGGAACTACGAGCAGTACTTC
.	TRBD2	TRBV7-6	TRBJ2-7	CASSLGSSGLTYEQYF	TGTGCCAGCAGCTTAGGGTCTAGCGGGCTTACCTACGAGCAGTACTTC
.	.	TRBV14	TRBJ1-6	CASSLTPLGGNYNSPLHF	TGTGCCAGCAGCCTTACCCCCCTGGGAGGGAATTATAATTCACCCCTCCACTTT
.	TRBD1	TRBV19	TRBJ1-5	CASSIGTGNQPQHF	TGTGCCAGTAGTATCGGGACAGGGAATCAGCCCCAGCATTTT
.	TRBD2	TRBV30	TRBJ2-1	CAWSVTSGTYNEQFF	TGTGCCTGGAGTGTAACTAGCGGCACCTACAATGAGCAGTTCTTC
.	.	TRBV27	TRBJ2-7	CASSLTDRASYEQYF	TGTGCCAGCAGTTTAACCGATCGGGCCTCCTACGAGCAGTACTTC
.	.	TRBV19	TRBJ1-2	CASSNAGRRHYGYTF	TGTGCCAGTAGTAACGCGGGCCGGCGGCACTATGGCTACACCTTC
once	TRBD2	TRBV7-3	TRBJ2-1	CASSLKRGDEQFF	TGTGCCAGCAGCTTAAAACGGGGGGATGAGCAGTTCTTC
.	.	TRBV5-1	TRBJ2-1	CASGRVSMGYNEQFF	TGCGCCAGCGGACGAGTTAGTATGGGCTACAATGAGCAGTTCTTC
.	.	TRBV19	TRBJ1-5	CASQRLGREDQPQHF	TGTGCCTCCCAAAGGTTGGGCAGGGAGGATCAGCCCCAGCATTTT
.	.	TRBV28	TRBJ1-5	CASSLLGQPQHF	TGTGCCAGCAGTTTACTGGGTCAGCCCCAGCATTTT
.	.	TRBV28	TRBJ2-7	CASSLPGGMQYF	TGTGCCAGCAGTTTACCCGGGGGTATGCAGTACTTC
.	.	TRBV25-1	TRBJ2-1	CASSEIGQVRRGYNEQFF	TGTGCCAGCAGTGAAATCGGCCAGGTCAGGAGGGGTTACAATGAGCAGTTCTTC
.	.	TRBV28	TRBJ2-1	CASIRRGSYNEQFF	TGTGCCAGCATTCGAAGAGGGTCCTACAATGAGCAGTTCTTC
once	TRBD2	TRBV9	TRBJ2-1	CASSASGLAGVWGYRDNEQFF	TGTGCCAGCAGCGCCTCGGGACTAGCGGGAGTGTGGGGTTATAGGGACAATGAGCAGTTCTTC